Below, 21 T cell receptor beta chains from the same sample are listed, as sequenced in a study of T cell changes during pregnancy in multiple sclerosis. Measured with immunoSEQ multiplex PCR; TCRdb has only the in-frame clones, and not every one. The sample consists of 60,000 or so clones, over 80% of them appearing once. This specimen consisted of peripheral blood, obtained in the first trimester of pregnancy. The origin of the receptors is a female donor in good health, enrolled as a control in a pregnancy study.

In this sample, this clone turned up a few times. DNA for the CDR3: TGTGCCAGCAGTGCGGGGGGGGATCTCAATGAGCAGTTCTTC. The encoded protein is CASSAGGDLNEQFF. This chain connects TRBV6-4 to TRBJ2-1, with 8 bases that match TRBD2. The CDR3 has 14 residues. Germline CDR1 reads MRHNA; CDR2 reads SNTAGT. The ends lost 4 bases at V and 6 bases at J; junction bases unmatched: 5.

The rearrangement joins TRBV6-1 to TRBJ2-7; 11 nucleotides align to TRBD1. The CDR3 covers 15 residues. CDR1 and CDR2 from the germline V gene are MNHNS and SASEGT. After removal of 2 bases from V and 4 bases from J, the junction contained 4 bases not matched to a gene. The CDR3 DNA follows: TGTGCCAGCAGTGAACAAGGGACAGGGGGTTACGAGCAGTACTTC. This sequence encodes CASSEQGTGGYEQYF.

The chain has TRBV7-6 and TRBJ2-5, with TRBD1 matching over 11 bases. From germline, CDR1 is SGHVS and CDR2 FNYEAQ. The CDR3 runs 16 residues. The trim removed 1 base at V and 1 base at J, leaving 2 bases unmatched. The CDR3 protein is CASSLGTGGGQETQYF. CDR3 sequence (DNA): TGTGCCAGCAGCTTAGGGACAGGGGGCGGCCAAGAGACCCAGTACTTC.

This chain uses TRBV28 with TRBJ1-5; 12 nucleotides align to TRBD1. The CDR3 loop spans 16 amino acids. V gave up 5 bases and J gave up 5 bases; unmatched junction bases: 7. Germline values: CDR1 MDHEN, CDR2 SYDVKM. In DNA form, the CDR3 reads TGTGCCAGCAGTGCCGGGACAGGGGGCTTGGATCAGCCCCAGCATTTT. Protein sequence: CASSAGTGGLDQPQHF.

The chain carries TRBV12-5 and TRBJ2-3, with D possibly matching TRBD2 (6 bases). The CDR3 contains 16 residues. Germline V gene lookup returns CDR1 LGHNT and CDR2 FRNRAP. Trimming cost V 3 bases and J 4 bases, with 17 bases left between them. The CDR3 loop reads CASGFLGEAGSDTQYF. DNA of the CDR3: TGTGCTAGTGGTTTTTTGGGCGAGGCGGGGTCAGATACGCAGTATTTT.

The gene calls are TRBV5-1 and TRBJ1-1; possibly TRBD1 for D (6 bases). Germline V gene data show CDR1 as SGHRS and CDR2 as YFSETQ. The CDR3 covers 15 residues. The V gene lost 0 bases and the J gene lost 5 bases, with 14 bases spanning the gap. CDR3 DNA sequence: TGCGCCAGCAGCTTGGGGCTGGGGGCGGGTACTGAAGCTTTCTTT. It is translated as CASSLGLGAGTEAFF.

The V gene is TRBV4-2, the J gene TRBJ1-3; D possibly corresponds to TRBD1 (6 bases). Trimming cost V 1 base and J 1 base, with 8 bases left between them. The CDR3 covers 15 residues. CDR1 is LGHNA, CDR2 YNFKEQ, per germline. The CDR3, as DNA: TGTGCCAGCAGCCAAGCCGGGACATCTGGAAACACCATATATTTT. Its translation is CASSQAGTSGNTIYF.

The chain couples TRBV27 to TRBJ1-6; tentatively, D is TRBD1 (6 bases). The CDR3 length is 12 residues. Per the germline V gene, CDR1 is MNHEY and CDR2 is SMNVEV (reference sequence). V lost 6 bases, J lost 10 bases, and 10 bases lay in between. The CDR3 reads CASSSGESPLHF. Written as DNA, the CDR3 is TGTGCCAGCAGCTCAGGGGAGTCACCCCTCCACTTT.

This rearrangement joins TRBV11-2 to TRBJ1-4; D gene unclear. Trimming cost V 5 bases and J 5 bases, with 15 bases left between them. Germline assignment: CDR1 SGHAT and CDR2 FQNNGV. The CDR3 contains 15 residues. CDR3 residues: CASSPGNLWNEKLFF. The CDR3 region has the DNA TGTGCCAGCAGCCCCGGTAACCTTTGGAATGAAAAACTGTTTTTT.

The chain has TRBV4-3 and TRBJ1-1, with a tentative D call TRBD1 (5 bases). V was cut by 0 bases and J by 4 bases, with 21 bases left in between. CDR1 and CDR2 from the germline V gene are LGHNA and YSLEER. CDR3 length: 18 residues. CDR3 residues: CASSQDLGHLKLATEAFF. CDR3 nucleotides: TGCGCCAGCAGCCAAGACCTCGGACACTTAAAGTTGGCCACTGAAGCTTTCTTT.

The CDR3 spells CASSPGFSRGKTQETQYF. DNA for the CDR3: TGCGCCAGCAGCCCGGGTTTTTCAAGGGGGAAGACTCAAGAGACCCAGTACTTC. V and J are TRBV5-1 and TRBJ2-5, with D maybe TRBD1 (6 bases). Germline loops: CDR1 SGHRS, CDR2 YFSETQ. The length of the CDR3 is 18 residues. Trimming removed 4 bases from V and 2 bases from J, with 24 bases in between.

J is TRBJ1-1 and V is TRBV10-1; D perhaps matches TRBD1 (6 bases). The CDR3 loop spans 15 amino acids. The V gene lost 6 bases and the J gene lost 0 bases, with 14 bases spanning the gap. Looked up from germline, CDR1 is WNHNN and CDR2 is SYGVQD (reference sequence). The CDR3 here is CASRPTQGVNTEAFF. In DNA, the CDR3 is TGCGCCAGCAGACCCACACAGGGAGTGAACACTGAAGCTTTCTTT.

V usage is TRBV11-3 and J usage is TRBJ2-4, with D possibly being TRBD2 (5 bases). The V gene's germline CDR1 is SGHNT and CDR2 YENEEA. The germline V and J ends were trimmed by 4 bases and 7 bases, with 17 bases remaining between them. The CDR3 sequence is 15 residues long. CDR3 residues: CASSSNGKLANIQYF. The CDR3 bases are TGTGCCAGCAGCTCTAACGGGAAACTTGCGAACATTCAGTACTTC. The complete variable domain, with remaining parts taken from reference TRBV11-3 and TRBJ2-4, reads EAGVVQSPRYKIIEKKQPVAFWCNPISGHNTLYWYLQNLGQGPELLIRYENEEAVDDSQLPKDRFSAERLKGVDSTLKIQPAELGDSAVYLCASSSNGKLANIQYFGAGTRLSVL.

This rearrangement joins TRBV9 to TRBJ2-1; 9 bases are shared with TRBD1. With V trimmed by 2 bases and J by 7 bases, 7 bases remained unmatched. CDR3 size: 15 residues. Germline V gene lookup returns CDR1 SGDLS and CDR2 YYNGEE. This CDR3 reads CASSVGTGLGNEQFF. The CDR3 DNA follows: TGTGCCAGCAGCGTCGGGACAGGGTTGGGGAATGAGCAGTTCTTC. The entire variable domain, with the rest obtained from reference TRBV9 and TRBJ2-1, is as follows: DSGVTQTPKHLITATGQRVTLRCSPRSGDLSVYWYQQSLDQGLQFLIQYYNGEERAKGNILERFSAQQFPDLHSELNLSSLELGDSALYFCASSVGTGLGNEQFFGPGTRLTVL.

J is TRBJ2-5 and V is TRBV7-8, with 11 bases fitting TRBD2. Germline V gives CDR1 SGHVS, CDR2 FQNEAQ. V shed 8 bases and J 4 bases; nucleotides not matched to a gene: 6. The CDR3 runs to 14 residues. CDR3: CASARSGGAETQYF. The CDR3 DNA is TGTGCCAGCGCTCGTAGCGGGGGGGCAGAGACCCAGTACTTC.

This chain uses TRBV5-6 with TRBJ1-1; tentative D call: TRBD1 (6 bases). Germline V CDR1 and CDR2: SGHDT, YYEEEE. This CDR3 comprises 14 residues. V shed 4 bases and J shed 1 base, with 11 bases lying between them. For the CDR3, the DNA is TGTGCCAGCAGCCTCGGGACACAGAACACTGAAGCTTTCTTT. Protein sequence: CASSLGTQNTEAFF.

The chain employs TRBV9 and TRBJ1-1; the D gene is possibly TRBD1 (6 bases). This CDR3 has 15 amino acids. Trimming cost V 4 bases and J 10 bases, with 23 bases left between them. Looked up from germline, CDR1 is SGDLS and CDR2 is YYNGEE. The CDR3: CASSTSGLGQGLAFF. The CDR3, as DNA: TGTGCCAGCAGCACTTCAGGGTTGGGGCAGGGGCTAGCTTTCTTT.

Only one count was recorded for this clone. The J gene is TRBJ2-7, the V gene TRBV19, with TRBD1 matching 9 bases. CDR1 is LNHDA and CDR2 is SQIVND in the germline V gene (reference sequence). The CDR3 spans 12 residues. V lost 5 bases and J lost 4; bases outside the gene matches: 0. This CDR3 reads CASSGTGYEQYF. The CDR3 nucleotides are TGTGCCAGTAGTGGGACAGGGTACGAGCAGTACTTC.

The rearrangement uses TRBV5-6 and TRBJ2-7; 8 positions match TRBD1. Germline V gene data show CDR1 as SGHDT and CDR2 as YYEEEE. The CDR3 is 14 amino acids. J gave up 3 bases and V 4 bases, and 6 bases lay outside the gene matches. In DNA form, the CDR3 reads TGTGCCAGCAGCATAGGACAGGGCAACTACGAGCAGTACTTC. Translation gives CASSIGQGNYEQYF.

This clone was seen once. The chain recombines TRBV4-3 with TRBJ1-4; a possible D gene is TRBD1 (6 bases). The CDR3 length is 14 residues. Trimming took 2 bases from V and 8 from J, leaving 12 bases between them. Germline CDR1 reads LGHNA; CDR2 reads YSLEER. CDR3: CASSQTGYGEKLFF. CDR3 coding DNA: TGCGCCAGCAGCCAAACAGGGTATGGCGAAAAACTGTTTTTT.

This sequence joins TRBV4-1 and TRBJ2-2; 15 bases map to TRBD2. The trim removed 4 bases at V and 5 bases at J, leaving 5 bases unmatched. The CDR3 runs 17 residues. CDR1 is MGHRA and CDR2 is YSYEKL in the germline V gene. CDR3 DNA: TGCGCCAGCAGCCCCCGGACTAGCGGGGGGGTAACCGGGGAGCTGTTTTTT. As protein: CASSPRTSGGVTGELFF.